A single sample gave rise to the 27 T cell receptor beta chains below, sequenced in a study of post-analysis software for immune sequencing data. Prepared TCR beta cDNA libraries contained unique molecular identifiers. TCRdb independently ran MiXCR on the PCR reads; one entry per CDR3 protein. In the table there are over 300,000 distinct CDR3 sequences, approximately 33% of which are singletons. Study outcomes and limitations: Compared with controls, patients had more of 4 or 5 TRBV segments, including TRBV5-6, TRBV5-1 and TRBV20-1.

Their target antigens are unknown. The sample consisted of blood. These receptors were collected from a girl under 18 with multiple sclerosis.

The CDR3 bases are TGTGCCAGCAGTTACTCCGGGACAGGGTTTTATAGCAATCAGCCCCAGCATTTT. This gives the protein CASSYSGTGFYSNQPQHF. The genes are TRBV6-6 and TRBJ1-5, with 9 bases lining up with TRBD1. This CDR3 region has 18 residues. Trimming removed 0 bases from V and 0 bases from J; junction bases left unmatched: 6. Per the germline V gene, CDR1 is MNHNY and CDR2 is SVGAGI (reference sequence).

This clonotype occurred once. CDR3 loop: CASSYRGGRTEAFF. The CDR3 DNA reads TGTGCCAGCAGTTACAGGGGGGGGCGCACTGAAGCTTTCTTT. The rearrangement uses TRBV6-2 or TRBV6-3 and TRBJ1-1, with D possibly TRBD1 on 6 matching bases. V lost 2 bases and J 4 bases, leaving 11 bases between the germline ends. The CDR3 runs 14 residues. The germline CDR1 and CDR2 sequences are MNHEY and SVGEGT.

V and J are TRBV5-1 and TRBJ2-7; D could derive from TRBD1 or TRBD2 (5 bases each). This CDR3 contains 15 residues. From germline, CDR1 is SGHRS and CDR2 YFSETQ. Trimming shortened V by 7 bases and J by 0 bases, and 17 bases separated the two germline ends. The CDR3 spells CASQQLLGDSYEQYF. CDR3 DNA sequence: TGCGCCAGCCAGCAGCTTTTGGGGGACTCCTACGAGCAGTACTTC.

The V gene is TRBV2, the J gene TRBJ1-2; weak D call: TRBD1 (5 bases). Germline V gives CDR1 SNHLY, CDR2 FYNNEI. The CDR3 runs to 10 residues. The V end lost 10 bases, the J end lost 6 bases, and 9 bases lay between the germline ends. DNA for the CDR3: TGTGCCATCCGGGGCGATGGCTACACCTTC. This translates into CAIRGDGYTF. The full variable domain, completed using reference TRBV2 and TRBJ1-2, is EPEVTQTPSHQVTQMGQEVILRCVPISNHLYFYWYRQILGQKVEFLVSFYNNEISEKSEIFDDQFSVERPDGSNFTLKIRSTKLEDSAMYFCAIRGDGYTFGSGTRLTVV.

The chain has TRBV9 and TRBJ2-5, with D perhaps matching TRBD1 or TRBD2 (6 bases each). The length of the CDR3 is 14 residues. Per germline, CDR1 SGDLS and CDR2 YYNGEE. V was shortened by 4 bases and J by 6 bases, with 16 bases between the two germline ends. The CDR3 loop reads CASSLFWGAKTQYF. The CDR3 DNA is TGTGCCAGCAGCCTTTTCTGGGGGGCGAAGACCCAGTACTTC.

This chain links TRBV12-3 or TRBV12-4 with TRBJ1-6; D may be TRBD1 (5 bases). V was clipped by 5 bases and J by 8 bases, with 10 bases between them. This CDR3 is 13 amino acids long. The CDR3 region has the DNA TGTGCCAGCAGTGTCCAGGGTGATTCACCCCTCCACTTT. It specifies CASSVQGDSPLHF.

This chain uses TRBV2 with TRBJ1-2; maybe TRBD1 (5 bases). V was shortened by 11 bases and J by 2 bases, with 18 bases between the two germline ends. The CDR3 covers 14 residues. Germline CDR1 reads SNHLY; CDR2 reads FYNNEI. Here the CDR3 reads CALAGRGRNYGYTF. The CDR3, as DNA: TGTGCCCTTGCCGGCCGGGGGAGGAACTATGGCTACACCTTC.

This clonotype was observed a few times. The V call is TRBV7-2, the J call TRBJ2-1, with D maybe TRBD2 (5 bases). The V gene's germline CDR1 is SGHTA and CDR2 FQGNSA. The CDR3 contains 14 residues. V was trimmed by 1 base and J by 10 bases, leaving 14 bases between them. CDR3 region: CASSLEIRGGEQFF. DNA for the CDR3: TGTGCCAGCAGCTTAGAGATCCGAGGCGGGGAGCAGTTCTTC. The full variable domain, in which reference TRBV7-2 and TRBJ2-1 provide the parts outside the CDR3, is GAGVSQSPSNKVTEKGKDVELRCDPISGHTALYWYRQSLGQGLEFLIYFQGNSAPDKSGLPSDRFSAERTGGSVSTLTIQRTQQEDSAVYLCASSLEIRGGEQFFGPGTRLTVL.

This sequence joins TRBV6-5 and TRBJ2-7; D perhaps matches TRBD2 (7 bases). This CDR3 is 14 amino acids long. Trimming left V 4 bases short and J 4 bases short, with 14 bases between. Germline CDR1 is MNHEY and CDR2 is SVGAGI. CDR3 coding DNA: TGTGCCAGCAGTTTAGGGGGGGTAAATTACGAGCAGTACTTC. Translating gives CASSLGGVNYEQYF.

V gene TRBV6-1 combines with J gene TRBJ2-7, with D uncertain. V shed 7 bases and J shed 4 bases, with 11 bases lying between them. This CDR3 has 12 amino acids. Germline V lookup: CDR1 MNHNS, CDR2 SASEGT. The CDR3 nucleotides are TGTGCCAGCAAGGGCAACTCGTACGAGCAGTACTTC. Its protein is CASKGNSYEQYF.

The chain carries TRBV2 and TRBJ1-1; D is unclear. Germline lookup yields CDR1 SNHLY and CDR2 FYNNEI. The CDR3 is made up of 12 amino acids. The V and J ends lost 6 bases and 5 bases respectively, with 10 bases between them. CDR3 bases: TGTGCCAGCAGCCCCGCGCAAACTGAAGCTTTCTTT. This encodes CASSPAQTEAFF.

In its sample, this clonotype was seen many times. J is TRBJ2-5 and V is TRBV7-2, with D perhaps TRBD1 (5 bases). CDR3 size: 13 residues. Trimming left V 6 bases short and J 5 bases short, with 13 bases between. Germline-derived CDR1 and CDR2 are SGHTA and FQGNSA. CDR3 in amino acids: CASSSPPGETQYF. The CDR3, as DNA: TGTGCCAGCAGTTCCCCCCCAGGGGAGACCCAGTACTTC.

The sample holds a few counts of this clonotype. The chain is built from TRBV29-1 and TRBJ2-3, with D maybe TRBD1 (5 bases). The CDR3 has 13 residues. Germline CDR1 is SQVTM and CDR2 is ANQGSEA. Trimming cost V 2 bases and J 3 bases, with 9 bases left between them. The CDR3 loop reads CSVEKQGTDTQYF. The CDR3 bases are TGCAGCGTTGAAAAGCAGGGTACAGATACGCAGTATTTT.

The CDR3 DNA reads TGCGCCAGCAGCGGAGCCGGCGGGGAGCTGTTTTTT. This translates into CASSGAGGELFF. The rearrangement joins TRBV5-1 to TRBJ2-2; no definite D call. Trimming shortened V by 4 bases and J by 7 bases, and 8 bases separated the two germline ends. Germline CDR1 is SGHRS and CDR2 is YFSETQ. The CDR3 is 12 amino acids. The full variable domain, completed using reference TRBV5-1 and TRBJ2-2, is KAGVTQTPRYLIKTRGQQVTLSCSPISGHRSVSWYQQTPGQGLQFLFEYFSETQRNKGNFPGRFSGRQFSNSRSEMNVSTLELGDSALYLCASSGAGGELFFGEGSRLTVL.

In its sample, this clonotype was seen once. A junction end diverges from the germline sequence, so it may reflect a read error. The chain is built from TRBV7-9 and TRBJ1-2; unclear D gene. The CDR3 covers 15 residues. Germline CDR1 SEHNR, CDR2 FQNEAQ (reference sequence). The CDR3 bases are TGTGCCGGCAGCCAGGTCACCCGGGGTAACTATGGCTACACCTTC. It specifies CAGSQVTRGNYGYTF.

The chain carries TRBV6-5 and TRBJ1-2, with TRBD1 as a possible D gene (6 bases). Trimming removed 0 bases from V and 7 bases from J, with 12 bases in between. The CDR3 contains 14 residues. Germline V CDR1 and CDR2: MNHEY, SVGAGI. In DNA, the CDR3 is TGTGCCAGCAGTTACTCACAGGGATGGGGTGGCTACACCTTC. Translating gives CASSYSQGWGGYTF.

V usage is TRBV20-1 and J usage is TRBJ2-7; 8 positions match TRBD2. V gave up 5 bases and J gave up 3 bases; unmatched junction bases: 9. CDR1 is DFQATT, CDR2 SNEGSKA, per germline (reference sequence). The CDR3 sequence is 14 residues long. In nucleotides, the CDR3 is TGCAGTGCTCTTAGCGGGGTCGGTAACTACGAGCAGTACTTC. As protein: CSALSGVGNYEQYF.

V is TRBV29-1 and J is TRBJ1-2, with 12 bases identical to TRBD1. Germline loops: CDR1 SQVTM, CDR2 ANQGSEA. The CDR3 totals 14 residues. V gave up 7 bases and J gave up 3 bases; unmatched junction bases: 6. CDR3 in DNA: TGCAGCGCGGGGACAGGGGGCGATGACTATGGCTACACCTTC. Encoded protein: CSAGTGGDDYGYTF. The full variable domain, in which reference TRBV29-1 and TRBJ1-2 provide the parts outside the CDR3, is SAVISQKPSRDICQRGTSLTIQCQVDSQVTMMFWYRQQPGQSLTLIATANQGSEATYESGFVIDKFPISRPNLTFSTLTVSNMSPEDSSIYLCSAGTGGDDYGYTFGSGTRLTVV.

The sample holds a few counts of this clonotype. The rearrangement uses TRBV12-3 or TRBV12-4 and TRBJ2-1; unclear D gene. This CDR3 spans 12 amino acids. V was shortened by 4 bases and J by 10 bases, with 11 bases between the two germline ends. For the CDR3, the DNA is TGTGCCAGCAGTTACGGGCTTCCCGAGCAGTTCTTC. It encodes CASSYGLPEQFF.

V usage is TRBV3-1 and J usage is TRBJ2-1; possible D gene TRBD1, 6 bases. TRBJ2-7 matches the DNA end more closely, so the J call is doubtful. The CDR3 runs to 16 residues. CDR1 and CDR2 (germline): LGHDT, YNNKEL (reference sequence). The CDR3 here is CASSPNAGGQHEEQYF. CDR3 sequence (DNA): TGTGCCAGCAGCCCAAACGCTGGGGGCCAGCATGAGGAGCAGTACTTC.

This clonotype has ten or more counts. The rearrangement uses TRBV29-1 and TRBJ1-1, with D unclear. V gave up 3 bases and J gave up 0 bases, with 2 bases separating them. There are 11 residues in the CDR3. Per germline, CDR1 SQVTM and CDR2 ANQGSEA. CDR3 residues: CSVEMNTEAFF. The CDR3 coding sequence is TGCAGCGTTGAGATGAACACTGAAGCTTTCTTT. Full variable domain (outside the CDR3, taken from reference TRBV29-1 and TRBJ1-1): SAVISQKPSRDICQRGTSLTIQCQVDSQVTMMFWYRQQPGQSLTLIATANQGSEATYESGFVIDKFPISRPNLTFSTLTVSNMSPEDSSIYLCSVEMNTEAFFGQGTRLTVV.

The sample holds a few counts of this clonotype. CDR3 in amino acids: CASSPPTSQGQETQYF. The CDR3 region has the DNA TGTGCCAGCTCACCACCGACTTCACAGGGCCAAGAGACCCAGTACTTC. V gene TRBV18 combines with J gene TRBJ2-5; maybe TRBD1 (6 bases). V lost 0 bases, J lost 1 base, and 12 bases lay in between. The germline V gene encodes CDR1 KGHSH and CDR2 LQKENI. The CDR3 is made up of 16 amino acids.

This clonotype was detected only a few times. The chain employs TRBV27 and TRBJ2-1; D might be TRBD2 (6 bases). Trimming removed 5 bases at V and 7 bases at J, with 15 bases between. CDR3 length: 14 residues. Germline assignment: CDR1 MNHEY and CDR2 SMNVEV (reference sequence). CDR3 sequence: CASSPGLWGNEQFF. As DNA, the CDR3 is TGTGCCAGCAGTCCGGGACTTTGGGGGAATGAGCAGTTCTTC.

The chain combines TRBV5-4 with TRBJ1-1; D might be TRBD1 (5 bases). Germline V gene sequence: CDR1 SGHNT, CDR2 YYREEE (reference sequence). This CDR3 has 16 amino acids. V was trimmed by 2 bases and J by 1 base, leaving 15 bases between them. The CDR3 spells CASSFGGDGPNTEAFF. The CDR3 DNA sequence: TGTGCCAGCAGCTTTGGGGGTGACGGGCCGAACACTGAAGCTTTCTTT.

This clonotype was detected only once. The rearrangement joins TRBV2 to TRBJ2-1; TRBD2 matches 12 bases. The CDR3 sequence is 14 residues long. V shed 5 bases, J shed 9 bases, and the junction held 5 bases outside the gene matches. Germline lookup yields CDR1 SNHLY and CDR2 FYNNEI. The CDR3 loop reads CASSIGLAGTEQFF. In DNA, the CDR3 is TGTGCCAGCAGTATCGGACTAGCGGGGACTGAGCAGTTCTTC.

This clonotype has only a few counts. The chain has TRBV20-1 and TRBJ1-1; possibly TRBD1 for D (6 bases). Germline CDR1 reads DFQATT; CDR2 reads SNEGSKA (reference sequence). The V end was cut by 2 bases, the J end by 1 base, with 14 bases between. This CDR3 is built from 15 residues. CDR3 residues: CSARLPGQKNTEAFF. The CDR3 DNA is TGCAGTGCTAGACTACCGGGACAAAAGAACACTGAAGCTTTCTTT.

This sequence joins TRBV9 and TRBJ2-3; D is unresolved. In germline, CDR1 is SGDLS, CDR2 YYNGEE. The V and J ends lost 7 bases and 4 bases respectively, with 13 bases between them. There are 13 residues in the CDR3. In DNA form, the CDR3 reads TGTGCCAGCTCGTATAAGCCGGCAGATACGCAGTATTTT. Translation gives CASSYKPADTQYF.